The rows below give T cell receptor beta chains drawn from one sample of a study of shared clonotypes between healthy human individuals. Data came from immunoSEQ multiplex PCR; TCRdb stores just in-frame clones and leaves some out. The table lists over 150,000 clones, roughly 70% of them singletons. Sequencing used memory CD4+ T cells sorted from blood. The receptors shown here come from a man aged 30-40 years in good health. The CDR3 runs from the conserved cysteine through the conserved F or W. Each record gives: V gene, J gene, CDR3 protein.

v_gene: TRBV15; j_gene: TRBJ2-6; CDR3aa: CATSRETGTRANVLTF
v_gene: TRBV27; j_gene: TRBJ2-5; CDR3aa: CASSLREGRQETQYF
v_gene: TRBV7-9; j_gene: TRBJ2-6; CDR3aa: CASSSTAGGANVLTF
v_gene: TRBV4-2; j_gene: TRBJ2-5; CDR3aa: CASSQVASGRVETQYF
v_gene: TRBV25-1; j_gene: TRBJ2-3; CDR3aa: CASSDSGYTDTQYF
v_gene: TRBV4-3; j_gene: TRBJ2-1; CDR3aa: CASSQDRTSGRGKFF
v_gene: TRBV28; j_gene: TRBJ2-7; CDR3aa: CASSLGPLAASYEQYF
v_gene: TRBV28; j_gene: TRBJ1-5; CDR3aa: CASSPTQGAANQPQHF
v_gene: TRBV11-2; j_gene: TRBJ2-1; CDR3aa: CASSLYLAGSNEQFF
v_gene: TRBV5-1; j_gene: TRBJ1-3; CDR3aa: CASSDRVSGNTIYF
v_gene: TRBV5-5; j_gene: TRBJ2-1; CDR3aa: CASSTSGTGLEQFF
v_gene: TRBV27; j_gene: TRBJ2-7; CDR3aa: CATFTSGPSYEQYF
v_gene: TRBV28; j_gene: TRBJ2-7; CDR3aa: CASSSSGSVREQYF
v_gene: TRBV7-8; j_gene: TRBJ2-7; CDR3aa: CASSLVGGTPGEQYF
v_gene: TRBV7-2; j_gene: TRBJ2-1; CDR3aa: CASSLVAGPDNEQFF
v_gene: TRBV11-2; j_gene: TRBJ2-1; CDR3aa: CASSFGLAGGSHNEQFF
v_gene: TRBV7-3; j_gene: TRBJ2-1; CDR3aa: CASSLSDYNEQFF
v_gene: TRBV28; j_gene: TRBJ1-1; CDR3aa: CASTFMNTEAFF
v_gene: TRBV6-1; j_gene: TRBJ2-7; CDR3aa: CASRRDRAGSYEQYF
v_gene: TRBV2; j_gene: TRBJ2-2; CDR3aa: CASRAGGWDTGELFF
v_gene: TRBV5-5; j_gene: TRBJ2-1; CDR3aa: CASSFKRAMDEQFF
v_gene: TRBV7-2; j_gene: TRBJ2-1; CDR3aa: CASSLAEFGGLSYNEQFF
v_gene: TRBV11-3; j_gene: TRBJ2-1; CDR3aa: CASSRTSNEQFF
v_gene: TRBV2; j_gene: TRBJ2-1; CDR3aa: CASKGRLEYNEQFF
v_gene: TRBV28; j_gene: TRBJ2-2; CDR3aa: CASRPQDRVASGYTGELFF
v_gene: TRBV5-1; j_gene: TRBJ1-1; CDR3aa: CASSLWAGLNTEAFF
v_gene: TRBV19; j_gene: TRBJ1-5; CDR3aa: CASSSGYQPQHF
v_gene: TRBV14; j_gene: TRBJ2-5; CDR3aa: CASSQDRDRRQETQYF
v_gene: TRBV29-1; j_gene: TRBJ2-1; CDR3aa: CSVEFGSGSFF
v_gene: TRBV11-2; j_gene: TRBJ2-7; CDR3aa: CASSNYRGAYEQYF
v_gene: TRBV5-1; j_gene: TRBJ2-5; CDR3aa: CASSTGTSGAQETQYF
v_gene: TRBV10-3; j_gene: TRBJ2-7; CDR3aa: CALRNPRLGQDTYEQYF
v_gene: TRBV6-5; j_gene: TRBJ2-1; CDR3aa: CASRGDSTGEQFF
v_gene: TRBV7-2; j_gene: TRBJ1-5; CDR3aa: CASSLAGGYGQPQHF
v_gene: TRBV18; j_gene: TRBJ1-5; CDR3aa: CASSPGQPQHF
v_gene: TRBV29-1; j_gene: TRBJ2-5; CDR3aa: CSVWGGSETQYF
v_gene: TRBV13; j_gene: TRBJ1-5; CDR3aa: CASSLRRGGNQPQHF
v_gene: TRBV29-1; j_gene: TRBJ2-2; CDR3aa: CSFNRGDTGELFF
v_gene: TRBV29-1; j_gene: TRBJ2-7; CDR3aa: CSGGQGTTYEQYF
v_gene: TRBV13; j_gene: TRBJ2-5; CDR3aa: CASSTGFGETQYF